This TCR beta chain stems from a study of beta chain features in type 1 diabetes. Study outcomes and limitations: Moderate but significant shortening of TCRB CDR3s was recorded in all four CD4+ subsets from Type 1 diabetes patients. In these data, an HLA type influence on TCRB rearrangement remained unresolved. Patients' naive, central memory and regulatory TCRB repertoires appeared more alike than those of healthy donors.

Germline CDR1 MDHEN, CDR2 SYDVKM. The CDR3 extends over 15 amino acids. With 6 bases clipped from V and 6 bases from J, the junction kept 12 bases outside the gene matches. Every bit of the isolated RNA underwent reverse transcription, so sequencing read expressed TCRB transcripts. Assay used: immunoSEQ multiplex PCR; TCRdb lists only in-frame clones, some missing. The data hold about 650,000 clones, with around an eighth observed a single time. Remarks on this clone: The antigen is undetermined.

Sample: naive CD4+ T cells from blood. The receptor comes from a young man with type 1 diabetes. The chain recombines TRBV28 with TRBJ2-5, with TRBD1 matching over 8 bases. CDR3 nucleotides: TGTGCCAGCAGCCCAGCGACAGGGGACGGAAAGACCCAGTACTTC. Its translation is CASSPATGDGKTQYF.